There are a few counts of the clone carrying this T cell receptor beta chain. The antigen remains undetermined. The data were taken from a study of human T cells and chemical hapten exposure. Study-level points and caveats: Because they had alopecia, donors may respond immunologically unlike healthy people. No change in TCRs above 1 in 1000 frequency was produced by DPC sensitization.

The length of the CDR3 is 12 residues. Germline CDR1 SGHDN, CDR2 FVKESK. V was clipped by 4 bases and J by 5 bases, with 8 bases between them. The time point is: patch test 3, about 24 weeks after DPC sensitization. Documented treatment: therapeutic diphenylcyclopropenone sensitization with weekly scalp DPC. The study drew its donors from alopecia patients who were 18 to 70 years old and suitable for DPC. Each cDNA molecule in the library carried unique molecular identifiers. TCRdb itself ran the RACE reads through MiXCR, one entry per CDR3 protein. The data show some 64,000 distinct CDR3 sequences, with 11% seen just once and about 2.5% held by the top ten.

This receptor was identified in a woman in her thirties with alopecia areata. Some clones in this sample may be carry-over from other donors' samples. Specimen: whole blood, collected in connection with sensitization to the hapten diphenylcyclopropenone (DPC). This chain uses TRBV14 with TRBJ2-5, with unresolved D. The chain's CDR3 is CASSPIGETQYF. The CDR3 bases are TGTGCCAGCAGCCCCATCGGGGAGACCCAGTACTTC.